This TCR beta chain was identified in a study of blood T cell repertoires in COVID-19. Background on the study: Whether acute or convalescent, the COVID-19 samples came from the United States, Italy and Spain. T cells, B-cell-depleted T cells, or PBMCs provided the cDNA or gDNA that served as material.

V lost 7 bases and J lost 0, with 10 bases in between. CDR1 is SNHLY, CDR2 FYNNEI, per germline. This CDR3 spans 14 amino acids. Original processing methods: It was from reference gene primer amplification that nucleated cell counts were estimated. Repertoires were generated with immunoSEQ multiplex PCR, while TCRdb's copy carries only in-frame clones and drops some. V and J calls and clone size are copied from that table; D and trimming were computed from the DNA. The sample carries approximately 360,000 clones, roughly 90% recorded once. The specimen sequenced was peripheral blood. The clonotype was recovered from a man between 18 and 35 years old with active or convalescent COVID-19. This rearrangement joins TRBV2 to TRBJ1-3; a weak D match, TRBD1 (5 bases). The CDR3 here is CASTRQLSGNTIYF. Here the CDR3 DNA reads TGTGCCAGCACCAGACAGCTCTCTGGAAACACCATATATTTT.